This record concerns one T cell receptor beta chain sequence. Its binding antigen is unknown. Per-nucleotide qualities are absent, and no much larger clonotype sits a single base away. TCRbeta CDR3 regions were amplified from genomic DNA using the immunoSEQ Assay, a bias-controlled multiplex PCR. In the authors' own workflow: The number of nucleated cells in each sample was estimated by amplification of reference gene primers within the assay. To quantify the absolute abundance of each unique TCRbeta CDR3 rearrangement, sequence reads were collapsed and filtered. For each sample, productive Simpson clonality was calculated by taking the square root of Simpson's diversity index across productive rearrangements. Here the immuneACCESS table is served through TCRdb, limited to in-frame sequences with V and J called. Missing clones are a known gap in these copies; in checked studies unresolved V genes cover under half, and the rest lacks a known reason. Clone size and the V and J calls come from that table; the DNA yielded D and trimming. The sample records fewer than 200,000 clones, about four fifths of which are singletons. The biggest ten clones account for roughly an eighth of the sample.

One collaborating source in Seattle enrolled patients during active infection and followed them longitudinally through the course of disease. Whole blood was collected in K2EDTA tubes by collaborating institutions according to the institutions' own protocols. For TCRbeta analysis, collaborators shipped samples in one of three forms: frozen whole blood, isolated PBMCs, or DNA extracted from either of those sample types. Counted from cysteine to phenylalanine, this CDR3 has 16 amino acids. The sequence is cut down to CDR3 DNA, 48 bases in frame from base 1. For CDR1 and CDR2, the germline V gene lists SGHVS and FQNEAQ. V is cut by 5 bases and J by 4 bases, and the space between the germline ends is 20 bases. The data were taken from a study of blood T cell repertoires in COVID-19 (dated by TCRdb to 2018 to 2020). For the study in its entirety: The collaborator samples originated in the United States, Italy and Spain and spanned the acute and convalescent phases of COVID-19. The material from the prospective study consisted of cDNA or gDNA derived from T cells, B-cell-depleted T cells, or PBMCs. Deeply sampled blood TCRbeta repertoires from subjects exposed to, actively infected with, or recovered from COVID-19 were included in the dataset. The repertoires were released in a freely available public database meant as a resource for research on the immune response to SARS-CoV-2. Samples came from the ongoing ImmuneRACE study (first 160 participants) plus 1,254 subjects from 6 global collaborators. The sample metadata nearly always contained a de-identified subject ID, COVID-19 status, age in years and sex. Where HLA class I and class II types were available, the types were taken from metadata supplied by the sample provider, not from assay-based typing. Findings and caveats that apply to the study as a whole: The quantity of clinical and demographic metadata differed by source and by participant and was supplied without curation.

The source of this sequence is a woman older than 75 with COVID-19, enrolled during active disease. The specimen was peripheral blood. The chain is made from TRBV7-8 and TRBJ2-5; TRBD2 is a weak D gene call, 7 bases matching. The CDR3 region: CASSIRPGRGGETQYF. DNA sequence: TGTGCCAGCAGCATTAGGCCCGGAAGGGGGGGAGAGACCCAGTACTTC.